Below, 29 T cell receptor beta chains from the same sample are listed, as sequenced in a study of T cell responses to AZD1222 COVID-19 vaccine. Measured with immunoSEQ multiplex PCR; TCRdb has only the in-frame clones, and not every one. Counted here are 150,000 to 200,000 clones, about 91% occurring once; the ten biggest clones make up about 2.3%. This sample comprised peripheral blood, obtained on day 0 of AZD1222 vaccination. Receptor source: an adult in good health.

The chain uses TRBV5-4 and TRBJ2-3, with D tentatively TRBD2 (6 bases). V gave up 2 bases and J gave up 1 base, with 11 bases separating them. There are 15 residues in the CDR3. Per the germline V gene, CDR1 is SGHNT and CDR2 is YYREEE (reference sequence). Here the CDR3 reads CASSFLVAGTDTQYF. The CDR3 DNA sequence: TGTGCCAGCAGCTTCTTGGTAGCGGGCACAGATACGCAGTATTTT.

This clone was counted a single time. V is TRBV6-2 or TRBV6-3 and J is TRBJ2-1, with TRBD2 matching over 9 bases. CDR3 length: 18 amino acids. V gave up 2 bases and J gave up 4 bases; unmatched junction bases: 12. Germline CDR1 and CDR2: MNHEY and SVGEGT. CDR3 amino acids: CASSYPLAAGGPYNEQFF. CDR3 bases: TGTGCCAGCAGTTACCCCCTCGCGGCGGGAGGGCCGTACAATGAGCAGTTCTTC.

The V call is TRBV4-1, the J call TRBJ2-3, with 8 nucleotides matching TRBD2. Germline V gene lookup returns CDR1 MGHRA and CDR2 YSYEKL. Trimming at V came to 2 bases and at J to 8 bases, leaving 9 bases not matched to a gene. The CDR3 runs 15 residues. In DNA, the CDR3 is TGCGCCAGCAGCCAACCGGGACTAGGAGACGGTACGCAGTATTTT. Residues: CASSQPGLGDGTQYF.

CDR3 sequence (DNA): TGTGCCACCAGCAAGGACAGGGGGGCCACTGAAGCTTTCTTT. The encoded protein is CATSKDRGATEAFF. V usage is TRBV15 and J usage is TRBJ1-1; 10 nucleotides line up with TRBD1. The J segment lost 4 bases and the V segment lost 4 bases, leaving 3 bases of the junction unmatched. CDR1 is LNHNV, CDR2 YYDKDF, per germline (reference sequence). CDR3 length equals 14 residues.

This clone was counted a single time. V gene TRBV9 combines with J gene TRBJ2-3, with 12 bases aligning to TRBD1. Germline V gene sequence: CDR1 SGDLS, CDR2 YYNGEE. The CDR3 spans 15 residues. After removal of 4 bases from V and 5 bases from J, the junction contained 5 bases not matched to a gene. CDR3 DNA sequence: TGTGCCAGCAGCATCCGGGACAGGGGGCGAGATACGCAGTATTTT. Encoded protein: CASSIRDRGRDTQYF.

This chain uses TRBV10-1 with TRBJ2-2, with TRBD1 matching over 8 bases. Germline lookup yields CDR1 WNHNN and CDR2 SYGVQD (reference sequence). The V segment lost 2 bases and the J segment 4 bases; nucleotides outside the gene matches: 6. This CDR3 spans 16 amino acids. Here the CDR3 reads CASSEVGQAATGELFF. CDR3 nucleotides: TGCGCCAGCAGTGAGGTGGGACAGGCCGCCACCGGGGAGCTGTTTTTT.

CDR3 sequence (DNA): TGTGCTAGCGGCGAGGGACAGGGGAACACTGAAGCTTTCTTT. Residues: CASGEGQGNTEAFF. This chain links TRBV12-5 with TRBJ1-1; 9 bases line up with TRBD1. V shed 9 bases, J shed 1 base, and the junction held 6 bases outside the gene matches. This CDR3 has 14 residues. Germline CDR1 and CDR2: LGHNT and FRNRAP.

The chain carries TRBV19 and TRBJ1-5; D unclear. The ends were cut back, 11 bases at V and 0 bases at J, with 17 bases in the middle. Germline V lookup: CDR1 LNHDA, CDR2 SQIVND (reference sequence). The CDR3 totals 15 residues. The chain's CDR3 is CASKSWTSSNQPQHF. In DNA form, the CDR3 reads TGTGCCTCCAAATCGTGGACCAGTAGCAATCAGCCCCAGCATTTT. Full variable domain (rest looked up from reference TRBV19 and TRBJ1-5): DGGITQSPKYLFRKEGQNVTLSCEQNLNHDAMYWYRQDPGQGLRLIYYSQIVNDFQKGDIAEGYSVSREKKESFPLTVTSAQKNPTAFYLCASKSWTSSNQPQHFGDGTRLSIL.

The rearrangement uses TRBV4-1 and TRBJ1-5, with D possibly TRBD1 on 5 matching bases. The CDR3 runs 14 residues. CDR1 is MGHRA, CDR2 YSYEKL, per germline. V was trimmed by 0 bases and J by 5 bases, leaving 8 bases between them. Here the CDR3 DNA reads TGCGCCAGCAGCCAAGACAGGGAGTATCAGCCCCAGCATTTT. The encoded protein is CASSQDREYQPQHF.

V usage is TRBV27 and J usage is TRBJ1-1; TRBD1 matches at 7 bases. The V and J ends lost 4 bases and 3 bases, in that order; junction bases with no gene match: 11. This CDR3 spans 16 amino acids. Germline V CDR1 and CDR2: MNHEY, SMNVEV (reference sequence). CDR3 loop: CASSSLYRGRDTEAFF. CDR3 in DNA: TGTGCCAGCAGTTCTCTCTACAGGGGCCGGGACACTGAAGCTTTCTTT.

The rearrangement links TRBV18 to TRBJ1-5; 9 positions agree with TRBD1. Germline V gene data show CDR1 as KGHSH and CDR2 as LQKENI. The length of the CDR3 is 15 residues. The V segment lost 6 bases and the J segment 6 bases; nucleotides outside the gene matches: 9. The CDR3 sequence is CASSLTGGEVQPQHF. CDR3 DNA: TGTGCCAGCTCTCTTACAGGGGGCGAAGTTCAGCCCCAGCATTTT. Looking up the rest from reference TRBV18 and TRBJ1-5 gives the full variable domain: NAGVMQNPRHLVRRRGQEARLRCSPMKGHSHVYWYRQLPEEGLKFMVYLQKENIIDESGMPKERFSAEFPKEGPSILRIQQVVRGDSAAYFCASSLTGGEVQPQHFGDGTRLSIL.

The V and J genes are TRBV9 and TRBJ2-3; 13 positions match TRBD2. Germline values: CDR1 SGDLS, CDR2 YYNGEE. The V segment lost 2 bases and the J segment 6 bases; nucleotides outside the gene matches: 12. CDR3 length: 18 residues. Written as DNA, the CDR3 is TGTGCCAGCAGCGTCCTCGGGAGACTAGCGGGGGGCCGGGATACGCAGTATTTT. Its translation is CASSVLGRLAGGRDTQYF.

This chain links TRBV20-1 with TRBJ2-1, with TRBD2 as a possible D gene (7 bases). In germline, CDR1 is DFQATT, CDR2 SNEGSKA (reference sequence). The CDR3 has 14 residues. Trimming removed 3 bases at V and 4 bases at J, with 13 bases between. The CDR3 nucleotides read TGCAGTGCTAGTGCGGGGGCTCCTTACAATGAGCAGTTCTTC. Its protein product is CSASAGAPYNEQFF.

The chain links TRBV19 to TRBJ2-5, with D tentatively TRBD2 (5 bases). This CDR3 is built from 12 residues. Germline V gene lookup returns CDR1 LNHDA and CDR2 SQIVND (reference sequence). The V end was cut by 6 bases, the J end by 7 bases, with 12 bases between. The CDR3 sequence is CASSVTRGTQYF. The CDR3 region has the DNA TGTGCCAGTAGCGTGACCCGGGGGACCCAGTACTTC. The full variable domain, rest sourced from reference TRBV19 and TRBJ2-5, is DGGITQSPKYLFRKEGQNVTLSCEQNLNHDAMYWYRQDPGQGLRLIYYSQIVNDFQKGDIAEGYSVSREKKESFPLTVTSAQKNPTAFYLCASSVTRGTQYFGPGTRLLVL.

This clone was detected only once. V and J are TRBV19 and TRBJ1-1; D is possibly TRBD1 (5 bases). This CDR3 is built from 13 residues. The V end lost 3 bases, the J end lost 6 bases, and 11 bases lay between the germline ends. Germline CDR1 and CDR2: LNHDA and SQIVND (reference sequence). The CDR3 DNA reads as TGTGCCAGTAGTATCGGACGGGGACCTGAAGCTTTCTTT. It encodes CASSIGRGPEAFF.

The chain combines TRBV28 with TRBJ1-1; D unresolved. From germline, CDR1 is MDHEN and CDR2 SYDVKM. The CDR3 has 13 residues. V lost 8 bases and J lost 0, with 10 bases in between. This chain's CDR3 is CASGEQLNTEAFF. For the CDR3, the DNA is TGTGCCAGCGGGGAACAGTTGAACACTGAAGCTTTCTTT.

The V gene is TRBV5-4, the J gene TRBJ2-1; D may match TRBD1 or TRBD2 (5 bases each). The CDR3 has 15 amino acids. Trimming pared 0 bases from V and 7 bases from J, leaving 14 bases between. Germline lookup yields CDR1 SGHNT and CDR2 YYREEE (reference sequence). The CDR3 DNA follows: TGTGCCAGCAGCTTGGATTGGGGGAGTGAAAATGAGCAGTTCTTC. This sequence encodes CASSLDWGSENEQFF.

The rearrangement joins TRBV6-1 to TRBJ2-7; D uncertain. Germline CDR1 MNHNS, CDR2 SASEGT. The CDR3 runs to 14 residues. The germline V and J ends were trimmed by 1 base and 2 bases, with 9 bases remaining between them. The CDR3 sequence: CASSEEGPTYEQYF. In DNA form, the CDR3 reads TGTGCCAGCAGTGAAGAAGGGCCTACCTACGAGCAGTACTTC.

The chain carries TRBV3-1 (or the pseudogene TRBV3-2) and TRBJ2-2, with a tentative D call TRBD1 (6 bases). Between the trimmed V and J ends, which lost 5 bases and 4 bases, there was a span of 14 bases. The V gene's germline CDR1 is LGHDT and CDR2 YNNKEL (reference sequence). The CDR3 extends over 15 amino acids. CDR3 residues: CASSFGGAGTGELFF. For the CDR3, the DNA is TGTGCCAGCAGCTTTGGGGGCGCGGGCACCGGGGAGCTGTTTTTT.

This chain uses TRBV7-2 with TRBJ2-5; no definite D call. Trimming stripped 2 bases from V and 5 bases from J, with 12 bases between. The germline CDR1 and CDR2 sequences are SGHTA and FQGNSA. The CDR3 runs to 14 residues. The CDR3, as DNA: TGTGCCAGCAGCTTATTTCTTCTCCGCGAGACCCAGTACTTC. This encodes CASSLFLLRETQYF.

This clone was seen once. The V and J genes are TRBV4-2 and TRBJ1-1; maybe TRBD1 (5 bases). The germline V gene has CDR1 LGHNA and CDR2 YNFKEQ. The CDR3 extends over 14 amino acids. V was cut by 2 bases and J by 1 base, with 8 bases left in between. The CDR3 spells CASSQIGQNTEAFF. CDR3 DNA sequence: TGTGCCAGCAGCCAAATCGGACAGAACACTGAAGCTTTCTTT.

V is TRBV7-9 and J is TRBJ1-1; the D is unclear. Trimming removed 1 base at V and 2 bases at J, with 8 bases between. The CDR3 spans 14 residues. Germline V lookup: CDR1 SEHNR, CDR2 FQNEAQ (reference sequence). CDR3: CASSLEFENTEAFF. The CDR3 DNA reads TGTGCCAGCAGCTTAGAATTCGAAAACACTGAAGCTTTCTTT. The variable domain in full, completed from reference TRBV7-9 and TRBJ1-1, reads DTGVSQNPRHKITKRGQNVTFRCDPISEHNRLYWYRQTLGQGPEFLTYFQNEAQLEKSRLLSDRFSAERPKGSFSTLEIQRTEQGDSAMYLCASSLEFENTEAFFGQGTRLTVV.

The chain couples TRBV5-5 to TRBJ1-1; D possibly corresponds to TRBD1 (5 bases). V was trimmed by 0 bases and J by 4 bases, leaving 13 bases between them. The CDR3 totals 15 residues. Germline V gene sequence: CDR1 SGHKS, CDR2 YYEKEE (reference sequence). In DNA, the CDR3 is TGTGCCAGCAGCTTGGGCGCATCTAGGGGCACTGAAGCTTTCTTT. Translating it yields CASSLGASRGTEAFF.

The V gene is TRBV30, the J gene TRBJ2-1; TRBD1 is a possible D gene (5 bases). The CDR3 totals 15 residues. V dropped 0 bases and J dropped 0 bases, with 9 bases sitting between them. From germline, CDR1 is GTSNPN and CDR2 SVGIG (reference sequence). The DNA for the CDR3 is TGTGCCTGGAGTGTAGGGGCTGCCTCCTACAATGAGCAGTTCTTC. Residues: CAWSVGAASYNEQFF.

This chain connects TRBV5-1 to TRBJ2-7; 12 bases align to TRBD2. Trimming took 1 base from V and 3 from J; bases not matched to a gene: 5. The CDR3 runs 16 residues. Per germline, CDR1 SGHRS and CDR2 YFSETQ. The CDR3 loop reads CASSLFSSGRDYEQYF. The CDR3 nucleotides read TGCGCCAGCAGCTTGTTTTCTAGCGGGAGGGACTACGAGCAGTACTTC.

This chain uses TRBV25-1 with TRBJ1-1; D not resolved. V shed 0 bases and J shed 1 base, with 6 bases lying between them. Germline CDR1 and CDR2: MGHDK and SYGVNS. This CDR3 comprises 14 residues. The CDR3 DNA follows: TGTGCCAGCAGTGAATATGTAGGGAACACTGAAGCTTTCTTT. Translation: CASSEYVGNTEAFF.

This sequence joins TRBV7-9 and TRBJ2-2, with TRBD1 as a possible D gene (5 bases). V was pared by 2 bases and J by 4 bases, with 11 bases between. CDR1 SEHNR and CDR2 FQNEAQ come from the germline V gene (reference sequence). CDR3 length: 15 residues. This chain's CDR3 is CASSLIDRATGELFF. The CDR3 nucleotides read TGTGCCAGCAGCTTAATCGACAGAGCCACCGGGGAGCTGTTTTTT.

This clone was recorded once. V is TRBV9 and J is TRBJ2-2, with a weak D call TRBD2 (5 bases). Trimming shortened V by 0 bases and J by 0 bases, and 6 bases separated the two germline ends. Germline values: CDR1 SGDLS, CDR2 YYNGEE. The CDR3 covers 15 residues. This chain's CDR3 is CASSVGGANTGELFF. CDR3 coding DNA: TGTGCCAGCAGCGTAGGGGGAGCGAACACCGGGGAGCTGTTTTTT.

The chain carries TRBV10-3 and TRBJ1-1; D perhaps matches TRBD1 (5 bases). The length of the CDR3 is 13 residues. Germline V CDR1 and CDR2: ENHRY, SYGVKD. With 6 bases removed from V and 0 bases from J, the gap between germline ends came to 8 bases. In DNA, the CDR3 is TGTGCCATCAGGACAGTTTTGAACACTGAAGCTTTCTTT. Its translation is CAIRTVLNTEAFF.